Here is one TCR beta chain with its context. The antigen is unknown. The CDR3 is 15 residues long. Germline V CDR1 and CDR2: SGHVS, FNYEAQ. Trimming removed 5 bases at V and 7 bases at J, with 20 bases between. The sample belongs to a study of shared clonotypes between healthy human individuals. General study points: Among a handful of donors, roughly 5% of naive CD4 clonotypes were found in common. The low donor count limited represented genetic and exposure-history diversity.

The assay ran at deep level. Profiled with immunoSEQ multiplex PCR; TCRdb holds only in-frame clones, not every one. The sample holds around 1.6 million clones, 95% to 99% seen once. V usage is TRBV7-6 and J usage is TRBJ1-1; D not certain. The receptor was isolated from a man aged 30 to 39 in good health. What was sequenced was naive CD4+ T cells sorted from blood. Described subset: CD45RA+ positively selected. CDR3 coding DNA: TGTGCCAGCAGCCCCCGGGGAGGGTTTGGGGATGAAGCTTTCTTT. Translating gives CASSPRGGFGDEAFF.